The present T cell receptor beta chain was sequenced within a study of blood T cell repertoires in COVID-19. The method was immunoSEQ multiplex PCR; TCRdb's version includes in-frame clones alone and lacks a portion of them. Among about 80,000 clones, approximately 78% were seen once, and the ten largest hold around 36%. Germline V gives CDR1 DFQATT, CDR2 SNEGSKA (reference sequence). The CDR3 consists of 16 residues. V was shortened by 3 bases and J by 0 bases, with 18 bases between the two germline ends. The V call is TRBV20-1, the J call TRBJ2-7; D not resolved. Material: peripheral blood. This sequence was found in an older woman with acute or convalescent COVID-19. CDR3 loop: CSASDNELTYSYEQYF. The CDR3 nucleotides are TGCAGTGCTAGTGATAATGAACTCACCTACTCCTACGAGCAGTACTTC.